This section outlines one TCR beta chain sequence together with its context. Because the CDR3's place on the DNA is in doubt, the DNA is left out and the CDR3 is given as listed by TCRdb. The CDR3 is 18 residues long, ends included. The V gene's germline CDR1 is DFQATT and CDR2 SNEGSKA (reference sequence). Via MiXCR, TCRdb re-called the PCR reads, giving one row per CDR3 protein. The table has 89,000 or so distinct CDR3 sequences, around half seen once. The data are from a study of CDR3 diversity in severe acne. This clonotype originated in a male donor in good health, serving as a control. The V call is TRBV20-1, the J call TRBJ2-2; the table names TRBD1, a call not compared with the DNA. The sample comprised blood. The CDR3 region is CSARGDTDYEQYFGELFF.